This note documents a single TCR beta chain sequence. The ends lost 2 bases at V and 9 bases at J; junction bases unmatched: 5. This CDR3 contains 14 residues. Germline values: CDR1 LNHDA, CDR2 SQIVND (reference sequence). Time point meaning: patch test 1, 2 weeks after DPC sensitization. As to treatment: therapeutic diphenylcyclopropenone sensitization with weekly scalp DPC. These data come from a study of human T cells and chemical hapten exposure. For the study at large: Alopecia areata, totalis or universalis was found in mostly female patients.

TCRdb used MiXCR to reprocess the RACE reads, holding one entry per CDR3 protein. Here the sample spans roughly 180,000 distinct CDR3 sequences, about a fifth being singletons. The sample here was whole blood, taken in connection with sensitization to the hapten diphenylcyclopropenone (DPC). The origin of this receptor is a woman in her forties or fifties with alopecia areata. Some clones in this sample may be carry-over from other donors' samples. This chain uses TRBV19 with TRBJ2-1, with 9 bases lining up with TRBD2. In DNA form, the CDR3 reads TGTGCCAGTAGTATACCTAGCGGGGTGGGTGAGCAGTTCTTC. It codes for CASSIPSGVGEQFF.